A selection of T cell receptor beta chains follows, all from one sample in a study of Graves' ophthalmopathy and Graves' hyperthyroidism. MiXCR, run by TCRdb on the multiplex PCR reads, gives a single entry per CDR3 protein. The sample has around 590,000 distinct CDR3 sequences, about 35% seen once; the top ten hold around 4.6%. The sequencing input was peripheral blood or thyroid tissue (not recorded which). These receptors originate from an adult man with Graves' hyperthyroidism. The conserved cysteine and the conserved F or W are not part of the CDR3 here. Each record gives: D gene, clone size, V gene, J gene, CDR3 protein. The D gene is left open where the match is weak. The size of a clone is reported for some rows only, either as once, few or many, or as a class for expanded clones.

NA	few	TRBV24-1	TRBJ2-5	ATSDLHDKDSQETQY
NA	many	TRBV20-1	TRBJ1-2	SAEGGYT
TRBD1	NA	TRBV24-1	TRBJ1-6	ATRPGQGDSPLH
NA	few	TRBV19	TRBJ1-5	ASTSAGQPQH
TRBD1	many	TRBV7-2	TRBJ2-7	ASSRLDRGAYEQY
NA	many	TRBV5-1	TRBJ2-7	ASTARENRYEQY
TRBD1	few	TRBV2	TRBJ2-5	ASQRDREETQY
TRBD1	NA	TRBV29-1	TRBJ1-2	SLVGQAYGYT
NA	many	TRBV2	TRBJ1-2	ASSAEDGYT
TRBD2	NA	TRBV24-1	TRBJ2-5	ATSARLGLAGVEETQY
NA	many	TRBV6-5	TRBJ2-5	ATRGLPIQETQY
TRBD1	NA	TRBV28	TRBJ1-2	ASSSGTANGYT